These 28 T cell receptor beta chains were all obtained from the same sample, sequenced in a study of blood T cell repertoires in COVID-19. The protocol was immunoSEQ multiplex PCR, while the TCRdb copy is restricted to in-frame clones and leaves out a portion. This sample has 250,000 to 350,000 clones, with about 85% found just once. Sequencing was performed on peripheral blood. The receptors derive from a human donor with COVID-19, enrolled during active disease. The donor label of this sample is uncertain.

The chain joins TRBV3-1 (or the pseudogene TRBV3-2) to TRBJ1-5; D is undetermined. The V end was cut by 1 base, the J end by 3 bases, with 7 bases between. The CDR3 runs 14 residues. CDR1 LGHDT and CDR2 YNNKEL come from the germline V gene (reference sequence). CDR3 sequence reads: CASSQGRYNQPQHF. The CDR3 DNA sequence: TGTGCCAGCAGCCAAGGGCGGTACAATCAGCCCCAGCATTTT.

The rearrangement uses TRBV7-2 and TRBJ1-2; D may be TRBD1 (6 bases). CDR1 and CDR2 from the germline V gene are SGHTA and FQGNSA. V shed 5 bases and J shed 0 bases, with 16 bases lying between them. The CDR3 totals 16 residues. The CDR3 spells CASSRLGQITNYGYTF. The CDR3 DNA reads TGTGCCAGCAGCCGTCTCGGACAGATCACTAACTATGGCTACACCTTC.

The V and J genes are TRBV12-3 or TRBV12-4 and TRBJ1-2; D gene ambiguous. Trimming stripped 2 bases from V and 5 bases from J, with 6 bases between. The CDR3 sequence is 12 residues long. The chain's CDR3 is CASSLLSYGYTF. Here the CDR3 DNA reads TGTGCCAGCAGTTTACTCTCTTATGGCTACACCTTC.

The chain employs TRBV7-2 and TRBJ1-4, with a weak D call TRBD1 (5 bases). V lost 1 base and J 7 bases, leaving 13 bases between the germline ends. This CDR3 is built from 15 residues. Germline CDR1 reads SGHTA; CDR2 reads FQGNSA. The CDR3 loop reads CASSLGGRGSEKLFF. CDR3 sequence (DNA): TGTGCCAGCAGCTTAGGGGGCCGGGGGAGTGAAAAACTGTTTTTT.

V is TRBV7-8 and J is TRBJ1-5; tentatively, D is TRBD1 (5 bases). Per germline, CDR1 SGHVS and CDR2 FQNEAQ. The CDR3 is 17 residues long. V was shortened by 1 base and J by 2 bases, with 15 bases between the two germline ends. Here the CDR3 reads CASSLDLGGNGNQPQHF. The CDR3 bases are TGTGCCAGCAGCTTAGATCTCGGGGGAAATGGCAATCAGCCCCAGCATTTT.

The chain uses TRBV5-1 and TRBJ1-3, with D uncertain. The CDR3 is 17 amino acids. Germline loops: CDR1 SGHRS, CDR2 YFSETQ. With 1 base removed from V and 0 bases from J, the gap between germline ends came to 14 bases. For the CDR3, the DNA is TGCGCCAGCAGCTTGACGGGGTTGTTACTCTCTGGAAACACCATATATTTT. The encoded protein is CASSLTGLLLSGNTIYF.

V and J are TRBV9 and TRBJ2-4; a weak D match, TRBD2 (6 bases). From germline, CDR1 is SGDLS and CDR2 YYNGEE. V lost 0 bases to trimming and J lost 5 bases, with 12 bases between them. The CDR3 extends over 15 amino acids. The DNA of the CDR3 is TGTGCCAGCAGCGTAGACGGGACTCGAGAAAACATTCAGTACTTC. Residues: CASSVDGTRENIQYF.

This chain uses TRBV7-2 with TRBJ2-5, with D unclear. Germline CDR1 is SGHTA and CDR2 is FQGNSA. This CDR3 has 15 amino acids. Trimming cost V 5 bases and J 1 base, with 14 bases left between them. CDR3 DNA: TGTGCCAGCAGCCTTGTGTCACAGCCCCAAGAGACCCAGTACTTC. As protein: CASSLVSQPQETQYF.

The genes are TRBV5-1 and TRBJ2-2, with D perhaps TRBD2 (6 bases). The CDR3 length is 16 residues. Trimming took 0 bases from V and 6 from J, leaving 15 bases between them. Germline V gene lookup returns CDR1 SGHRS and CDR2 YFSETQ. This CDR3 reads CASSLGDGSKAGELFF. The CDR3 nucleotides are TGCGCCAGCAGCTTGGGGGACGGGAGTAAGGCCGGGGAGCTGTTTTTT.

This chain uses TRBV5-1 with TRBJ1-6, with a tentative D call TRBD1 (5 bases). V was clipped by 3 bases and J by 7 bases, with 11 bases between them. There are 14 residues in the CDR3. The germline gives CDR1 SGHRS, CDR2 YFSETQ. The CDR3 spells CASSSTVGNSPLHF. The CDR3 bases are TGCGCCAGCAGCTCGACAGTCGGGAATTCACCCCTCCACTTT. The whole variable domain, remainder taken from reference TRBV5-1 and TRBJ1-6, is KAGVTQTPRYLIKTRGQQVTLSCSPISGHRSVSWYQQTPGQGLQFLFEYFSETQRNKGNFPGRFSGRQFSNSRSEMNVSTLELGDSALYLCASSSTVGNSPLHFGNGTRLTVT.

CDR3: CASSPMTAGNQPQHF. The CDR3 coding sequence is TGTGCCAGCTCACCTATGACTGCTGGAAATCAGCCCCAGCATTTT. The chain has TRBV18 and TRBJ1-5; D remains unclear. V was cut by 3 bases and J by 4 bases, with 13 bases left in between. This CDR3 comprises 15 residues. Germline V gene lookup returns CDR1 KGHSH and CDR2 LQKENI.

The chain links TRBV4-3 to TRBJ2-6, with 8 positions matching TRBD1. The germline CDR1 and CDR2 sequences are LGHNA and YSLEER. With 4 bases clipped from V and 4 bases from J, the junction kept 6 bases outside the gene matches. The CDR3 runs 16 residues. In nucleotides, the CDR3 is TGCGCCAGCAGCCGCAGGACAGGGTTAGGGGCCAACGTCCTGACTTTC. This codes for CASSRRTGLGANVLTF.

The chain couples TRBV12-3 or TRBV12-4 to TRBJ1-1, with D unresolved. The CDR3 loop spans 12 amino acids. V was trimmed by 0 bases and J by 8 bases, leaving 7 bases between them. The CDR3 DNA is TGTGCCAGCAGTTTAGCCCACAGCGAAGCTTTCTTT. This sequence encodes CASSLAHSEAFF.

The chain couples TRBV5-1 to TRBJ1-2; possible D gene TRBD1, 5 bases. There are 15 residues in the CDR3. V lost 0 bases to trimming and J lost 4 bases, with 13 bases between them. The germline V gene has CDR1 SGHRS and CDR2 YFSETQ. The CDR3 DNA follows: TGCGCCAGCAGCTTGGGAGGAGGGGAGGCCTATGGCTACACCTTC. Amino acids: CASSLGGGEAYGYTF.

This clone came up a few times. This rearrangement joins TRBV28 to TRBJ2-7; D might be TRBD1 (5 bases). The V end lost 3 bases, the J end lost 5 bases, and 14 bases lay between the germline ends. Germline CDR1 MDHEN, CDR2 SYDVKM. This CDR3 contains 14 residues. The DNA of the CDR3 is TGTGCCAGCAGTTTTCAGTGGGGCGCGAACGAGCAGTACTTC. Protein: CASSFQWGANEQYF.

The chain uses TRBV9 and TRBJ1-5; D is ambiguous. Trimming stripped 3 bases from V and 0 bases from J, with 10 bases between. The germline CDR1 and CDR2 sequences are SGDLS and YYNGEE. There are 15 residues in the CDR3. CDR3 DNA: TGTGCCAGCAGCGGAGGTCCCTATAGCAATCAGCCCCAGCATTTT. Translation gives CASSGGPYSNQPQHF.

In this sample, this clone turned up once. J is TRBJ2-6 and V is TRBV19, with D tentatively TRBD1 (6 bases). The CDR3 totals 15 residues. Germline loops: CDR1 LNHDA, CDR2 SQIVND (reference sequence). V was clipped by 5 bases and J by 4 bases, with 12 bases between them. DNA for the CDR3: TGTGCCAGTAGTGCACAGGGTGAAGGGGCCAACGTCCTGACTTTC. Encoded protein: CASSAQGEGANVLTF.

In this sample, this clone turned up once. The chain employs TRBV19 and TRBJ1-6, with 10 bases identical to TRBD1. The CDR3 has 17 amino acids. In germline, CDR1 is LNHDA, CDR2 SQIVND (reference sequence). V trimming: 4 bases; J trimming: 5 bases; junction bases outside the gene matches: 8. Here the CDR3 reads CASSTKDRGSDNSPLHF. In DNA form, the CDR3 reads TGTGCCAGTAGTACTAAGGACAGGGGGTCTGATAATTCACCCCTCCACTTT. The complete variable domain, with remaining parts taken from reference TRBV19 and TRBJ1-6, reads DGGITQSPKYLFRKEGQNVTLSCEQNLNHDAMYWYRQDPGQGLRLIYYSQIVNDFQKGDIAEGYSVSREKKESFPLTVTSAQKNPTAFYLCASSTKDRGSDNSPLHFGNGTRLTVT.

The CDR3 loop reads CASSQEKRGQGDTEAFF. In nucleotides, the CDR3 is TGCGCCAGCAGCCAAGAAAAGAGGGGACAGGGGGACACTGAAGCTTTCTTT. The J gene is TRBJ1-1, the V gene TRBV4-1; 11 bases fit TRBD1. The germline CDR1 and CDR2 sequences are MGHRA and YSYEKL. V shed 0 bases, J shed 3 bases, and the junction held 6 bases outside the gene matches. CDR3 size: 17 residues.

This clone was recorded only once. This sequence joins TRBV7-2 and TRBJ2-1; 12 bases fit TRBD2. Germline V gene data show CDR1 as SGHTA and CDR2 as FQGNSA. V shed 5 bases and J 11 bases; nucleotides not matched to a gene: 10. The CDR3 is 15 residues long. This CDR3 reads CASSPRTSGTLKQFF. In DNA form, the CDR3 reads TGTGCCAGCAGCCCCCGGACTAGCGGGACGTTAAAGCAGTTCTTC.

This chain uses TRBV12-1 with TRBJ1-1; the D call of TRBD1 is as the table states it, not checked on the DNA. TRBV12-1 is shown as a pseudogene. CDR3 length equals 15 residues. The CDR3 region has the DNA TGTGCCAGCAGCCCCTATGGACAGGAGAACACTGAAGCTTTCTTT. Encoded protein: CASSPYGQENTEAFF.

Remarks on this clone: Other nucleotide sequences from this sample produce the same CDR3. The rearrangement links TRBV19 to TRBJ1-1; tentative D call: TRBD1 (5 bases). The CDR3 extends over 13 amino acids. CDR1 is LNHDA, CDR2 SQIVND, per germline (reference sequence). Trimming removed 5 bases from V and 0 bases from J, with 7 bases in between. The CDR3 loop is CASSVTVNTEAFF. CDR3 coding DNA: TGTGCCAGTAGTGTGACAGTGAACACTGAAGCTTTCTTT.

This chain joins TRBV29-1 and TRBJ2-7; 8 bases fit TRBD1. The CDR3 runs to 15 residues. CDR1 and CDR2 from the germline V gene are SQVTM and ANQGSEA. V lost 6 bases to trimming and J lost 0 bases; unmatched junction nucleotides: 10. The chain's CDR3 is CSVVGTGTGSYEQYF. The CDR3 DNA reads TGCAGCGTCGTCGGAACCGGGACAGGCTCCTACGAGCAGTACTTC.

The chain carries TRBV5-1 and TRBJ2-7; TRBD2 aligns across 7 bases. CDR1 SGHRS and CDR2 YFSETQ come from the germline V gene. This CDR3 contains 15 residues. After removal of 0 bases from V and 5 bases from J, the junction contained 8 bases not matched to a gene. CDR3 region: CASSLGGGSRNEQYF. In DNA form, the CDR3 reads TGCGCCAGCAGCTTGGGGGGGGGATCCCGGAACGAGCAGTACTTC.

The chain joins TRBV30 to TRBJ2-2; TRBD1 agrees at 11 bases. This CDR3 has 14 residues. Unmatched junction bases numbered 4, after V lost 5 bases and J lost 5 bases. Germline CDR1 reads GTSNPN; CDR2 reads SVGIG (reference sequence). CDR3 in DNA: TGTGCCTGGCACGGGACAGGGGGGACCGGGGAGCTGTTTTTT. Translation: CAWHGTGGTGELFF.

The chain carries TRBV28 and TRBJ1-1, with D tentatively TRBD1 (6 bases). Germline V gene lookup returns CDR1 MDHEN and CDR2 SYDVKM. The CDR3 covers 13 residues. The V and J ends lost 5 bases and 7 bases respectively, with 14 bases between them. CDR3 in amino acids: CASSLQQGYEAFF. CDR3 DNA: TGTGCCAGCAGTCTGCAACAGGGTTATGAAGCTTTCTTT.

This sequence joins TRBV7-2 and TRBJ1-6; D remains unclear. Germline V gene sequence: CDR1 SGHTA, CDR2 FQGNSA. This CDR3 is built from 16 residues. Trimming shortened V by 6 bases and J by 0 bases, and 12 bases separated the two germline ends. The CDR3 nucleotides read TGTGCCAGCAGGTTGGATGGGAGCTCCTATAATTCACCCCTCCACTTT. Translating gives CASRLDGSSYNSPLHF.

The chain uses TRBV3-1 (or the pseudogene TRBV3-2) and TRBJ2-2, with TRBD2 identical over 15 bases. Germline CDR1 LGHDT, CDR2 YNNKEL (reference sequence). V was pared by 5 bases and J by 2 bases, with 6 bases of the junction left unmatched. The CDR3 contains 18 residues. CDR3 loop: CASSIRTSGRVNTGELFF. The CDR3 DNA follows: TGTGCCAGCAGCATCCGGACTAGCGGGAGGGTTAACACCGGGGAGCTGTTTTTT.